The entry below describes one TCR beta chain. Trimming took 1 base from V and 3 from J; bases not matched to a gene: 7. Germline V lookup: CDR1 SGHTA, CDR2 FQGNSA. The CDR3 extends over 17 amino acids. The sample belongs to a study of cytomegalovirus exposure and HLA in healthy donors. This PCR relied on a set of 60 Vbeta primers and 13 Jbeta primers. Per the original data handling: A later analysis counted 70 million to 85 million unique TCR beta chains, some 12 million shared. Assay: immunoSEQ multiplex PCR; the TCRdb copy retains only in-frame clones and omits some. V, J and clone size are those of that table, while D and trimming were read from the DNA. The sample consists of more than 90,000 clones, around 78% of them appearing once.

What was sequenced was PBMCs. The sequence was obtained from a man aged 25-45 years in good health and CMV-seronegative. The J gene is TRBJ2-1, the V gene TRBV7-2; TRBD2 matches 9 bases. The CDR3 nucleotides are TGTGCCAGCAGCTTAGAAGATCTAGCGGGATTCTACAATGAGCAGTTCTTC. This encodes CASSLEDLAGFYNEQFF.